The present entry profiles one TCR beta chain with its context. The entry originates in a study of cytomegalovirus exposure and HLA in healthy donors. Germline loops: CDR1 GTSNPN, CDR2 SVGIG (reference sequence). V lost 0 bases and J 6 bases, leaving 12 bases between the germline ends. The CDR3 is 13 amino acids. The PCR contained 60 Vbeta and 13 Jbeta primers. Method: immunoSEQ multiplex PCR; TCRdb's copy keeps in-frame clones and lacks some. The sample carries about 160,000 clones, 60% to 85% recorded once. The material sequenced was PBMCs. The chain employs TRBV30 and TRBJ2-7; perhaps TRBD2 as D (7 bases). This clonotype originated in a woman in her twenties or thirties in good health and CMV-seronegative. CDR3 nucleotides: TGTGCCTGGAGTGTCCGGGGGGCGGGCGAGCAGTACTTC. Its translation: CAWSVRGAGEQYF. Full variable domain (remainder filled in from reference TRBV30 and TRBJ2-7): SQTIHQWPATLVQPVGSPLSLECTVEGTSNPNLYWYRQAAGRGLQLLFYSVGIGQISSEVPQNLSASRPQDRQFILSSKKLLLSDSGFYLCAWSVRGAGEQYFGPGTRLTVT.